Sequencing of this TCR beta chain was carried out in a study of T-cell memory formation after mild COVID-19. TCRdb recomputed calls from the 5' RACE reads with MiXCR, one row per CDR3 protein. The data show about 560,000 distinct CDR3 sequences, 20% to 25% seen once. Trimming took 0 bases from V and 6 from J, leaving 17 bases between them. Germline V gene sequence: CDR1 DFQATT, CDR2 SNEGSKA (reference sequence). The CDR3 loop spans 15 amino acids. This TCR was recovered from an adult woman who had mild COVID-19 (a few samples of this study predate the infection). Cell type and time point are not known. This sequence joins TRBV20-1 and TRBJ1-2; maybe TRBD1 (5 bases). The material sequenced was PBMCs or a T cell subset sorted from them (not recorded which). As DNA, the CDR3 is TGCAGTGCTAGAGATCCCTGGACGGGAGGGGATGGCTACACCTTC. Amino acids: CSARDPWTGGDGYTF.